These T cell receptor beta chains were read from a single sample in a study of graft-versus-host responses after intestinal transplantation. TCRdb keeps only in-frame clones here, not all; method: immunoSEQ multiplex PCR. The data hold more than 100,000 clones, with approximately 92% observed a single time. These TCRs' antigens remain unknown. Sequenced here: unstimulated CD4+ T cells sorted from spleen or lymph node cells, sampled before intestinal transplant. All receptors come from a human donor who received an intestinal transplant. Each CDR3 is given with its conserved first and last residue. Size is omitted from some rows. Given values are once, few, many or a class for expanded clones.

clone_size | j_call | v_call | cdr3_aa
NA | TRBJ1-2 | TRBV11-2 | CASSLDLDRTYTF
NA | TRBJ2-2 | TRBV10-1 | CASSESAGSNTGELFF
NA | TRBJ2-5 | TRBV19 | CASSIGPTGPRRRETQYF
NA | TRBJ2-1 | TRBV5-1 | CASSPGTSGSNEQFF
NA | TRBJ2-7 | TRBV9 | CASSRDRGNEQYF
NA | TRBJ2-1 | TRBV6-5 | CASTSILPGSEQFF
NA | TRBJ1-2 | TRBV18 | CASSPSAAGTAGYGYTF
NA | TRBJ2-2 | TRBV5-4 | CASSLAFGSGELFF
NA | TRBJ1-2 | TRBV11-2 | CASSPRGYGYTF
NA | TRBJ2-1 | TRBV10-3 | CAISPGLPSYNEQFF
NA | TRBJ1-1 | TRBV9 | CASSRGQGNTEAFF
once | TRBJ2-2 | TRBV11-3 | CASSLAGELFF
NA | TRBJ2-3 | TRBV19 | CASSIEAFVDTQYF
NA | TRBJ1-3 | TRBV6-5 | CASSYSSGVPGNTIYF
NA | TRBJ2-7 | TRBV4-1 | CASSHVGTSGSYEQYF